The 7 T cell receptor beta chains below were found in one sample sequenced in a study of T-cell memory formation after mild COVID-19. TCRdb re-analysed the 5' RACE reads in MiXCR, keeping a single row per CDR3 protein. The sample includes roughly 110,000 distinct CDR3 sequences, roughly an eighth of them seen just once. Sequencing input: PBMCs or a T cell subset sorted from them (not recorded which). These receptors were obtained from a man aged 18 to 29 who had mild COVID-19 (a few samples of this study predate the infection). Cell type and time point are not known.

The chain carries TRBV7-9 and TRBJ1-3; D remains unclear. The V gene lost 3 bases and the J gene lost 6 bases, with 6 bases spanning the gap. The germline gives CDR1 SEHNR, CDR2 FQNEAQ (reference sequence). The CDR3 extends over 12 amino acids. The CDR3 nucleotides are TGTGCCAGCAGCTTGATGGAAAACACCATATATTTT. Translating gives CASSLMENTIYF.

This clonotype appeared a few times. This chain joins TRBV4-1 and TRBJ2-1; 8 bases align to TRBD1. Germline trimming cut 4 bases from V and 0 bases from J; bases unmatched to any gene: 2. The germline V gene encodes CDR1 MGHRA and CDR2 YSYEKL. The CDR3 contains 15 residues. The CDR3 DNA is TGCGCCAGCAGCCCCAGGGGGCGCTCCTACAATGAGCAGTTCTTC. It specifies CASSPRGRSYNEQFF.

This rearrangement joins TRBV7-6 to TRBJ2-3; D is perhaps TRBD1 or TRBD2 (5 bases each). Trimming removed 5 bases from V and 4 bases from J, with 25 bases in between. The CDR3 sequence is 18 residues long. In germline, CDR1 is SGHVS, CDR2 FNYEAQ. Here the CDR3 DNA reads TGTGCCAGCAGCCGCCCTCGTGGGGGACGAATAGGCCCAGATACGCAGTATTTT. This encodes CASSRPRGGRIGPDTQYF.

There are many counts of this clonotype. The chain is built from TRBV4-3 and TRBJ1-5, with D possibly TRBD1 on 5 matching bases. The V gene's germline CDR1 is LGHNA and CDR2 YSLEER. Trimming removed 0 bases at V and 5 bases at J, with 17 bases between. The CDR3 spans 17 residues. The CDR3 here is CASSQDLKGGGDQPQHF. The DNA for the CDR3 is TGCGCCAGCAGCCAAGACCTTAAGGGAGGAGGGGATCAGCCCCAGCATTTT.

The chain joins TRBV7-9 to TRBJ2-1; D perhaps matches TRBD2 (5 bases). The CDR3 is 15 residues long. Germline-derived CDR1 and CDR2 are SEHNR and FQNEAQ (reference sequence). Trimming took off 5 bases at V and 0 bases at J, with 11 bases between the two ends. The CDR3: CASSNEGSSYNEQFF. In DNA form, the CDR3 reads TGTGCCAGCAGCAACGAGGGAAGCTCCTACAATGAGCAGTTCTTC.

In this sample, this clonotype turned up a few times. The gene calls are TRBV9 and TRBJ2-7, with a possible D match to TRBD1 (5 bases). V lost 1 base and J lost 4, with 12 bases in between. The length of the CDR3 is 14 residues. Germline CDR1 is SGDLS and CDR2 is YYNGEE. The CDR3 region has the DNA TGTGCCAGCAGCGTATCGCAGTGGACATACGAGCAGTACTTC. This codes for CASSVSQWTYEQYF.

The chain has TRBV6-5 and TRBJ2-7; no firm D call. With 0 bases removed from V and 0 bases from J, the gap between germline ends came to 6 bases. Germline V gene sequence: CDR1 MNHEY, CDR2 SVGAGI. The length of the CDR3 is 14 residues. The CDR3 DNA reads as TGTGCCAGCAGTTACTCGAGCAACTCCTACGAGCAGTACTTC. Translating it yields CASSYSSNSYEQYF.